Sequencing of this T cell receptor (beta chain) was carried out in a study of human T cells and chemical hapten exposure. About the research overall: The study traced per-sample TCR yield variation mainly to small differences in pooled library volumes.

As to time point: pre-sensitization, week 0. This sample's treatment: therapeutic diphenylcyclopropenone sensitization with weekly scalp DPC. In its sample, this clonotype was seen many times. CDR1 and CDR2 (germline): MNHEY, SVGEGT. V gave up 2 bases and J gave up 2 bases, with 6 bases separating them. This CDR3 is built from 13 residues. TCRdb re-called the RACE reads through MiXCR, storing one row per CDR3 protein. The repertoire holds about 120,000 distinct CDR3 sequences, with around an eighth as singletons. This sample comprised whole blood, obtained in connection with sensitization to the hapten diphenylcyclopropenone (DPC). This chain uses TRBV6-2 or TRBV6-3 with TRBJ1-2; D perhaps matches TRBD1 (5 bases). The sequence was obtained from a woman aged 18 to 35 with alopecia areata. Some clones in this sample may be carry-over from other donors' samples. Written as DNA, the CDR3 is TGTGCCAGCAGTTACGCAGGGAACTATGGCTACACCTTC. Translation gives CASSYAGNYGYTF.